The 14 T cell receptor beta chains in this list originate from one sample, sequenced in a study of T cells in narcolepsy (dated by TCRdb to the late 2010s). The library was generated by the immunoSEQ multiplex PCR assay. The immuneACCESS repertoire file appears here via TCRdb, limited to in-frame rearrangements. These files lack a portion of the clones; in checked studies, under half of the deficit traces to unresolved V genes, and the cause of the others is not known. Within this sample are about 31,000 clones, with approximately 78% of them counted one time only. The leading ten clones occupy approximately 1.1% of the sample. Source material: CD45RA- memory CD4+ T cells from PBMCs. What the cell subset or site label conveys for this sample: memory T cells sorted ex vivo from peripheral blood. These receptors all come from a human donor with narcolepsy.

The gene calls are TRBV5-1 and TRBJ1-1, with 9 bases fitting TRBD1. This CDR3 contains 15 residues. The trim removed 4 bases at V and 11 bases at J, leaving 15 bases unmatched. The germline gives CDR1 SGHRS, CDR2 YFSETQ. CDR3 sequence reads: CASSASPGTGYSAFF. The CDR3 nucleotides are TGCGCCAGCAGCGCGTCCCCCGGGACAGGGTATTCGGCTTTCTTT. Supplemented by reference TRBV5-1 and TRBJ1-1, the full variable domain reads KAGVTQTPRYLIKTRGQQVTLSCSPISGHRSVSWYQQTPGQGLQFLFEYFSETQRNKGNFPGRFSGRQFSNSRSEMNVSTLELGDSALYLCASSASPGTGYSAFFGQGTRLTVV.

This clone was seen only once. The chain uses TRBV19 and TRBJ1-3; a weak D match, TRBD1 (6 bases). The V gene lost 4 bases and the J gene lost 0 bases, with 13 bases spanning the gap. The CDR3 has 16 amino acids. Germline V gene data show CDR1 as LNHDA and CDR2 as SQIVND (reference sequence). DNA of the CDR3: TGTGCCAGTAGTAGCGGATTACAGGGCTCTGGAAACACCATATATTTT. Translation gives CASSSGLQGSGNTIYF.

CDR3 sequence reads: CASTWTGGANTEAFF. The CDR3 DNA reads TGCGCCAGCACCTGGACAGGGGGCGCGAACACTGAAGCTTTCTTT. This chain links TRBV5-1 with TRBJ1-1; 11 bases match TRBD1. The CDR3 covers 15 residues. Germline CDR1 reads SGHRS; CDR2 reads YFSETQ. Trimming took 6 bases from V and 1 from J; bases not matched to a gene: 5.

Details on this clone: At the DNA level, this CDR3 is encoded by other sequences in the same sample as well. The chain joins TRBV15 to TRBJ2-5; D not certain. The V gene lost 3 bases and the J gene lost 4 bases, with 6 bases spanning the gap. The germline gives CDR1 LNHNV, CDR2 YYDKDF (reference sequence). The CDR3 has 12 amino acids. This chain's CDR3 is CATSRGPETQYF. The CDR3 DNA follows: TGTGCCACCAGCAGGGGTCCAGAGACCCAGTACTTC.

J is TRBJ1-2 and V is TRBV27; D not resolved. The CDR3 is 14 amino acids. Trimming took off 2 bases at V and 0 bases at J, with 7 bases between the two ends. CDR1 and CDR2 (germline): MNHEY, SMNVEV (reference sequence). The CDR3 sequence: CASSLNNANYGYTF. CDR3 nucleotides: TGTGCCAGCAGTTTAAACAACGCTAACTATGGCTACACCTTC.

The DNA for the CDR3 is TGTGCCAGTAGTACGGGTTTCACAGATACGCAGTATTTT. This sequence encodes CASSTGFTDTQYF. The V gene is TRBV19, the J gene TRBJ2-3; unclear D gene. The V end was cut by 4 bases, the J end by 2 bases, with 7 bases between. Germline assignment: CDR1 LNHDA and CDR2 SQIVND (reference sequence). CDR3 length equals 13 residues. Combining the CDR3 with reference TRBV19 and TRBJ2-3 gives the whole variable domain DGGITQSPKYLFRKEGQNVTLSCEQNLNHDAMYWYRQDPGQGLRLIYYSQIVNDFQKGDIAEGYSVSREKKESFPLTVTSAQKNPTAFYLCASSTGFTDTQYFGPGTRLTVL.

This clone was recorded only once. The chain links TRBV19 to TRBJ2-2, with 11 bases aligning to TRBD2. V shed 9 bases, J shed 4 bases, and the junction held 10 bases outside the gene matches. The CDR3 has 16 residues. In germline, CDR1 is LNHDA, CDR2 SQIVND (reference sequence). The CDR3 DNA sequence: TGTGCCAGCTCCAGACTAGCGGGGAAGGCCACCGGGGAGCTGTTTTTT. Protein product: CASSRLAGKATGELFF.

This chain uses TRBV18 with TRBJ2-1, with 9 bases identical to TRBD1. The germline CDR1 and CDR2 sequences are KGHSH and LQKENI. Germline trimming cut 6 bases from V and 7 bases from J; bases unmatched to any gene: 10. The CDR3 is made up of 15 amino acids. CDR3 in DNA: TGTGCCAGCTCCCCAGACAGGGGGTCGGGTAATGAGCAGTTCTTC. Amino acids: CASSPDRGSGNEQFF.

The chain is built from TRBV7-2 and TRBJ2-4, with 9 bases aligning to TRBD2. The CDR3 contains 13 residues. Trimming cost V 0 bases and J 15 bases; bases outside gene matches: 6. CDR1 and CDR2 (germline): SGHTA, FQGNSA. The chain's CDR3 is CASSLAREREVYF. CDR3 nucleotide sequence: TGTGCCAGCAGCTTAGCTAGAGAGCGGGAGGTGTACTTC.

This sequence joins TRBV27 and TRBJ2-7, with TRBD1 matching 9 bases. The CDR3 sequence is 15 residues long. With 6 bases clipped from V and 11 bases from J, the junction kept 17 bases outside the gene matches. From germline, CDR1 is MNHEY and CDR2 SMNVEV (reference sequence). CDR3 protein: CASSLIGTGSDLKYF. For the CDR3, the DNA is TGTGCCAGCAGCCTCATTGGGACAGGGTCGGACTTGAAGTACTTC.

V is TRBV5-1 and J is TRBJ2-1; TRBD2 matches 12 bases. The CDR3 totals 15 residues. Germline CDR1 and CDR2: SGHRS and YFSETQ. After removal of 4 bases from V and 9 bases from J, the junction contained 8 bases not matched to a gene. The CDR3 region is CASSPRLAGVLEQFF. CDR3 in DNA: TGCGCCAGCAGCCCACGACTAGCGGGAGTACTTGAGCAGTTCTTC.

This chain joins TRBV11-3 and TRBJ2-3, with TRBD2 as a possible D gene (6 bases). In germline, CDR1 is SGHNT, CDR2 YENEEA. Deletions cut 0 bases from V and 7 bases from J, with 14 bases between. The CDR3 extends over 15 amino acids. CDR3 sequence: CASSLDRGSMNTQYF. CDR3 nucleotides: TGTGCCAGCAGCTTAGATCGGGGGAGCATGAATACGCAGTATTTT.

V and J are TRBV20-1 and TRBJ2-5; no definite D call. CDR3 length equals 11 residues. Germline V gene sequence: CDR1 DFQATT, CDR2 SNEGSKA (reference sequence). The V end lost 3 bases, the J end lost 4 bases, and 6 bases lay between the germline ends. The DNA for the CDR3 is TGCAGTGCTAGTATAGGAGAGACCCAGTACTTC. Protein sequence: CSASIGETQYF.

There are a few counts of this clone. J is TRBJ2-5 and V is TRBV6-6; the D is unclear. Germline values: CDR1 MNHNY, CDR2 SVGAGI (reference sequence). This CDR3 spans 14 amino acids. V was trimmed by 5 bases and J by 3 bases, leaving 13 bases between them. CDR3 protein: CASSRPGQKETQYF. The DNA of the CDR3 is TGTGCCAGCAGTAGACCGGGCCAAAAAGAGACCCAGTACTTC.